This TCR beta chain was obtained from a study of neurological immune-mediated disorders. This clonotype was recorded many times. The antigen is not known. CDR3 length: 11 residues. Per the germline V gene, CDR1 is DFQATT and CDR2 is SNEGSKA (reference sequence). 5'RACE with 10-nucleotide random UMIs generated the cDNA. The output of every sequencing run, over 160 million TCR-beta sequences, came from 15-18 subjects. In TCRdb, the 5' RACE reads were re-called with MiXCR into one record per CDR3 protein. This sample has 70,000 to 95,000 distinct CDR3 sequences, with around 14% found just once. Time point given: longitudinal time-point 2. General study points: While HTLV-1-associated myelopathy showed the greatest TCR clonal expansion, multiple sclerosis showed the least, falling below healthy controls.

The sequencing input was PBMCs. The V gene is TRBV20-1, the J gene TRBJ1-1; D gene ambiguous. This TCR came from a female donor with HTLV-1-associated myelopathy (HAM/TSP). CDR3 residues: CSVVVNTEAFF. The CDR3 DNA follows: TGCAGCGTCGTGGTGAACACTGAAGCTTTCTTT.